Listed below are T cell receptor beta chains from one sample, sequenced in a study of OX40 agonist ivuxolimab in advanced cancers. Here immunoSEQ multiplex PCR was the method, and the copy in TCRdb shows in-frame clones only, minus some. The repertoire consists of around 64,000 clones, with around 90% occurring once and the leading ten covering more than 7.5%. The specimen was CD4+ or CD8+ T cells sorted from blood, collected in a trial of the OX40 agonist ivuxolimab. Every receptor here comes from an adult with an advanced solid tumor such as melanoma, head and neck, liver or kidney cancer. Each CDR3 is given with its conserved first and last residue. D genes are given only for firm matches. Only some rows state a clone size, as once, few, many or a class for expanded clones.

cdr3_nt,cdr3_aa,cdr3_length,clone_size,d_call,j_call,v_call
TGTGCCAGCAGGCCGGGGGACCCCTACAATGAGCAGTTCTTC,CASRPGDPYNEQFF,14,NA,NA,TRBJ2-1,TRBV2
TGTGCCAGCAGCTTAGTGCAGACTAGCGATCTAACCTACGAGCAGTACTTC,CASSLVQTSDLTYEQYF,17,NA,TRBD2,TRBJ2-7,TRBV11-2
TGTGCCAGTAGTTCCCCATACAGGGGGAAAGATTCACCCCTCCACTTT,CASSSPYRGKDSPLHF,16,NA,TRBD1,TRBJ1-6,TRBV19
TGTGCCACCAGCAGAGATTGGCGGGCAGGGGGACCCAAAAACATTCAGTACTTC,CATSRDWRAGGPKNIQYF,18,NA,TRBD1,TRBJ2-4,TRBV15
TGTGCCAGCAGCTTTTCCGGGCCTCCGTACGAGCAGTACTTC,CASSFSGPPYEQYF,14,NA,NA,TRBJ2-7,TRBV11-2
TGTGCCAGCATTCTGGGCGGGGGGCTGATTAACTATGGCTACACCTTC,CASILGGGLINYGYTF,16,NA,NA,TRBJ1-2,TRBV2
TGTGCCAGCACCGGGGACCTTTATAGCAATCAGCCCCAGCATTTT,CASTGDLYSNQPQHF,15,few,NA,TRBJ1-5,TRBV2
TGTGCCAGCAGCTTTGGCATGGAGGGGGCGCGGGGCTACACCTTC,CASSFGMEGARGYTF,15,NA,TRBD1,TRBJ1-2,TRBV11-2
TGTGCCAGCAGCCCAAGACAGGGGTGGAAGACCCAGTACTTC,CASSPRQGWKTQYF,14,NA,TRBD1,TRBJ2-5,TRBV7-9
TGTGCCAGCTCACCCCCCATGGGTGCCGGGGAGCTGTTTTTT,CASSPPMGAGELFF,14,NA,NA,TRBJ2-2,TRBV18
TGTGCCAGCAGCGGACTGGGCCGCGAGCAGTACTTC,CASSGLGREQYF,12,NA,NA,TRBJ2-7,TRBV2
TGTGCCAGTAGTATATCTAGACTAGCGGGGTACAATGAGCAGTTCTTC,CASSISRLAGYNEQFF,16,NA,TRBD2,TRBJ2-1,TRBV19
TGTGCCAGCAGTTTCTCGTCGGGGGGGTACGAGCAGTACTTC,CASSFSSGGYEQYF,14,NA,TRBD2,TRBJ2-7,TRBV27
TGTGCCAGCAGCTTGGCTAGGGCCCATCTTCCAGCCTACACCTTC,CASSLARAHLPAYTF,15,NA,NA,TRBJ1-2,TRBV5-4
TGTGCCAGCAGCCAAGTGGCGCGGGGGTTCTCCTACGAGCAGTACTTC,CASSQVARGFSYEQYF,16,NA,TRBD2,TRBJ2-7,TRBV14
TGTGCCAGCAGTGACTCAACATACCATGGGGAAAAGCAGTTCTTC,CASSDSTYHGEKQFF,15,NA,NA,TRBJ2-1,TRBV6-4
TGCGCCAGCAGCCAACCTCCATTGGCCCGCGTACGGGGGGACTACGAGCAGTACTTC,CASSQPPLARVRGDYEQYF,19,NA,TRBD2,TRBJ2-7,TRBV4-1
TGCGCCAGCAGCTCCGAACCGGGACAGGGATCCTACAATGAGCAGTTCTTC,CASSSEPGQGSYNEQFF,17,NA,TRBD1,TRBJ2-1,TRBV4-1
TGTGCCATCAGTGGAGGGGGGACAGGGGTCTACGAGCAGTACTTC,CAISGGGTGVYEQYF,15,once,TRBD1,TRBJ2-7,TRBV10-3